These 2 T cell receptor beta chains were all obtained from the same sample, sequenced in a study of T cells in Graves' hyperthyroidism and ophthalmopathy. It was RNA transcripts that yielded the amplified TCR beta CDR3 regions. First-round RT-PCR with HTBI primers amplified the TCR CDR3 region. Using its own MiXCR run on the multiplex PCR reads, TCRdb lists one record per CDR3 protein. Altogether about 570,000 distinct CDR3 sequences are present, approximately 44% being singletons, with the ten largest covering around a fifth. The sequencing input was peripheral blood or thyroid tissue (not recorded which). The source of these receptors is an adult woman with Graves' disease, either hyperthyroidism or ophthalmopathy (not recorded which).

The chain couples TRBV7-2 to TRBJ2-7, with D possibly matching TRBD2 (6 bases). The germline V gene has CDR1 SGHTA and CDR2 FQGNSA. V lost 6 bases to trimming and J lost 2 bases, with 17 bases between them. This CDR3 has 15 amino acids. CDR3 in amino acids: CASRDTRSGAYEQYF. CDR3 DNA sequence: TGTGCCAGCAGGGACACGAGGTCGGGGGCCTACGAGCAGTACTTC.

The chain employs TRBV10-1 and TRBJ2-2; D not certain. The V and J ends lost 2 bases and 3 bases respectively, with 7 bases between them. This CDR3 is 14 amino acids long. Per the germline V gene, CDR1 is WNHNN and CDR2 is SYGVQD (reference sequence). The CDR3 bases are TGCGCCAGCAGTGAGACACCCTACACCGGGGAGCTGTTTTTT. Protein product: CASSETPYTGELFF.